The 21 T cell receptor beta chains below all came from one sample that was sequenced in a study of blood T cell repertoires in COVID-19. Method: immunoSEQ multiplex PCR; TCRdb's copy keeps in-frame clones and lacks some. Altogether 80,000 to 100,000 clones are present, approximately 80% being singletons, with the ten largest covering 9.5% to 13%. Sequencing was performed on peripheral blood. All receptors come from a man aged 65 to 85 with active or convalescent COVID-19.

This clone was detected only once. Here the CDR3 reads CASNPAGGPSYEQYF. CDR3 DNA sequence: TGTGCCAGCAACCCAGCGGGGGGGCCCTCCTACGAGCAGTACTTC. This sequence joins TRBV6-5 and TRBJ2-7, with TRBD2 matching 10 bases. The CDR3 is made up of 15 amino acids. The V and J ends lost 7 bases and 0 bases, in that order; junction bases with no gene match: 6. Germline V lookup: CDR1 MNHEY, CDR2 SVGAGI.

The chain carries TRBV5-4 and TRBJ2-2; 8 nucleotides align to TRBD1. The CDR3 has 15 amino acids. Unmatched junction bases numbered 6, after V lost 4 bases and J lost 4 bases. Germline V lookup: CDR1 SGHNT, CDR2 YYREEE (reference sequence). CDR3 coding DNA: TGTGCCAGCAGCGGCCCCGGACAGGGCACCGGGGAGCTGTTTTTT. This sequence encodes CASSGPGQGTGELFF.

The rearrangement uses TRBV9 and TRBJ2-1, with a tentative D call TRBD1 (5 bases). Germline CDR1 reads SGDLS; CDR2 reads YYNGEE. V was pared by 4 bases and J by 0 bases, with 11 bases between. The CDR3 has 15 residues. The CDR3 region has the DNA TGTGCCAGCAGCATCACAGGTGACTCCTACAATGAGCAGTTCTTC. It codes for CASSITGDSYNEQFF.

CDR3 protein: CASDRGSLANYGYTF. CDR3 DNA: TGTGCCAGCGACAGGGGTTCTTTAGCTAACTATGGCTACACCTTC. The chain uses TRBV5-8 and TRBJ1-2; 8 bases line up with TRBD1. The CDR3 runs 15 residues. Germline CDR1 reads SGHTS; CDR2 reads YDEGEE. V lost 7 bases, J lost 0 bases, and 8 bases stayed unmatched.

CDR3 DNA: TGCGCCAGCAGCTTGGCCACAGGGGAGCTGTTTTTT. As protein: CASSLATGELFF. V and J are TRBV5-1 and TRBJ2-2; unclear D gene. CDR3 length equals 12 residues. Germline V CDR1 and CDR2: SGHRS, YFSETQ. The V gene lost 0 bases and the J gene lost 8 bases, with 5 bases spanning the gap.

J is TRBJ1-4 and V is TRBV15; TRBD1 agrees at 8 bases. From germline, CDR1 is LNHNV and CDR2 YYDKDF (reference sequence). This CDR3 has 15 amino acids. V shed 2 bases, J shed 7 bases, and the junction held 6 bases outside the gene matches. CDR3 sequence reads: CATSRRQGRGEKLFF. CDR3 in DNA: TGTGCCACCAGCAGAAGACAGGGGAGGGGTGAAAAACTGTTTTTT.

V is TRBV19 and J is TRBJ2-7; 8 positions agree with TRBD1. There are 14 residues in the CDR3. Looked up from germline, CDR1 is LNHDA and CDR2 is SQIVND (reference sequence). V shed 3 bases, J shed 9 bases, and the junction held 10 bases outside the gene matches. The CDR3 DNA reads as TGTGCCAGTAGTATCGCGGGACAGGCCCCTCTGCAGTACTTC. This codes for CASSIAGQAPLQYF.

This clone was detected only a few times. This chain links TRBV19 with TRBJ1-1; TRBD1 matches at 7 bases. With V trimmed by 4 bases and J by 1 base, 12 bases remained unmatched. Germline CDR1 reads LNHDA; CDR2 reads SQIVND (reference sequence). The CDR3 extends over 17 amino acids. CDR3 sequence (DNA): TGTGCCAGTAGTAGGTTACAAGGGACAGCGGGGAACACTGAAGCTTTCTTT. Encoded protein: CASSRLQGTAGNTEAFF.

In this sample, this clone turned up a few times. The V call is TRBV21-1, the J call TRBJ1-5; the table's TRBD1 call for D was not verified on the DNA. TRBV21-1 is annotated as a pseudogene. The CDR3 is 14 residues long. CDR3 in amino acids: CASRTDPSNQPQHF. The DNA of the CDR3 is TGTGCCAGCCGGACAGACCCTAGCAATCAGCCCCAGCATTTT.

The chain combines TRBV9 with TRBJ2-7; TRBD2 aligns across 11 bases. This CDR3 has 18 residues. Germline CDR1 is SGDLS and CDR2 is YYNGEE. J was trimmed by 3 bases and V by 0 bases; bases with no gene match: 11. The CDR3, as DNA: TGTGCCAGCAGCGTAGCAAGCGCGGTAGCGGGGGGGCACTACGAGCAGTACTTC. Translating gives CASSVASAVAGGHYEQYF.

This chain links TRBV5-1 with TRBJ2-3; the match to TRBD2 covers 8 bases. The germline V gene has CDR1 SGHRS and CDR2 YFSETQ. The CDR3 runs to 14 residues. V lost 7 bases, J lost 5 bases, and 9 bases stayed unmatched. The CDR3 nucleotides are TGCGCCAGCGGGTGGTTAGCGGGGCAAGATACGCAGTATTTT. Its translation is CASGWLAGQDTQYF. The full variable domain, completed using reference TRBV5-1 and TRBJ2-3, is KAGVTQTPRYLIKTRGQQVTLSCSPISGHRSVSWYQQTPGQGLQFLFEYFSETQRNKGNFPGRFSGRQFSNSRSEMNVSTLELGDSALYLCASGWLAGQDTQYFGPGTRLTVL.

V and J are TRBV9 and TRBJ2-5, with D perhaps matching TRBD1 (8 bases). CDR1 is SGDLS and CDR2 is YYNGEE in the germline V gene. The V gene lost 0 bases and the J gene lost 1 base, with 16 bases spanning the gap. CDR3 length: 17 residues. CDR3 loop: CASSVGEGGTGQETQYF. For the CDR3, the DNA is TGTGCCAGCAGCGTAGGAGAGGGGGGGACAGGCCAAGAGACCCAGTACTTC.

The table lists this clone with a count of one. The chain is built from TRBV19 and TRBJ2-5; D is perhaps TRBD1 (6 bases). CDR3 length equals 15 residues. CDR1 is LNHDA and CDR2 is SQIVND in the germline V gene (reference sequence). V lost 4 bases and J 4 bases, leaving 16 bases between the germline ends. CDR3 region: CASSKQGLVRETQYF. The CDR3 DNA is TGTGCCAGTAGTAAACAGGGTCTGGTGAGAGAGACCCAGTACTTC.

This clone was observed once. The CDR3 spells CASSQGPVFSGNTIYF. CDR3 DNA: TGCGCCAGCAGCCAAGGTCCGGTGTTCTCTGGAAACACCATATATTTT. The chain couples TRBV4-1 to TRBJ1-3; D call uncertain. CDR1 MGHRA and CDR2 YSYEKL come from the germline V gene. The CDR3 has 16 amino acids. Trimming pared 1 base from V and 0 bases from J, leaving 10 bases between.

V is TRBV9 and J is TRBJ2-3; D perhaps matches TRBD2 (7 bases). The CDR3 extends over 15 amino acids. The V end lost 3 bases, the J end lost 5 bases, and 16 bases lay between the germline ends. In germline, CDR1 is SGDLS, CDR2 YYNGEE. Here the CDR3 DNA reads TGTGCCAGCAGCGCGGGGGGCCATGAGGGAGATACGCAGTATTTT. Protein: CASSAGGHEGDTQYF.

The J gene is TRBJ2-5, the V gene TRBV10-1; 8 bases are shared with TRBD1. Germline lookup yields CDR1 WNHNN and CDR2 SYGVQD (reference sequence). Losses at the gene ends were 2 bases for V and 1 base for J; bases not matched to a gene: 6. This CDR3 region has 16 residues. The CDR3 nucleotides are TGCGCCAGCAGTGAGGGAGGGACAGGACCCCAAGAGACCCAGTACTTC. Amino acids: CASSEGGTGPQETQYF.

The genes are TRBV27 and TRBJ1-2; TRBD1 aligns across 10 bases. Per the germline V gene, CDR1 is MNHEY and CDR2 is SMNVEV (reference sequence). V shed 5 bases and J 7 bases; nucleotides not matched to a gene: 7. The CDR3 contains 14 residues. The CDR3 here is CASSRTGGVLGYTF. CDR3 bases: TGTGCCAGCAGTCGGACAGGGGGGGTGCTTGGCTACACCTTC.

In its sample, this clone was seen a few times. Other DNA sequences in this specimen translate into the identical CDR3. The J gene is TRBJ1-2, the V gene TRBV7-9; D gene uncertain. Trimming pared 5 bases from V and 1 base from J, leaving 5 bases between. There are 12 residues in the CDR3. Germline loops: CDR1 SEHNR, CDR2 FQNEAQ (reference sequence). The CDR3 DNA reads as TGTGCCAGCAGCGGGAGTAACTATGGCTACACCTTC. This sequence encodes CASSGSNYGYTF.

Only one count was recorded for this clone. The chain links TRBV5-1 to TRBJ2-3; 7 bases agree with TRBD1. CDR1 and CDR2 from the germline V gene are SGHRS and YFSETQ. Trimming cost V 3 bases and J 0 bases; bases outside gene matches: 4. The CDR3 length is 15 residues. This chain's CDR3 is CASSSGQTSTDTQYF. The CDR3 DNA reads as TGCGCCAGCAGCTCGGGACAGACTAGCACAGATACGCAGTATTTT.

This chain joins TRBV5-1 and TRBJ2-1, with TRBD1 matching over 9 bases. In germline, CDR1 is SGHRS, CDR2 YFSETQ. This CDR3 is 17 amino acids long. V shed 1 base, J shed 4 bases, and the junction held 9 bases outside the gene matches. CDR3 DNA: TGCGCCAGCAGCTTGATGCCCGCGGGACAGGGATACAATGAGCAGTTCTTC. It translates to CASSLMPAGQGYNEQFF.

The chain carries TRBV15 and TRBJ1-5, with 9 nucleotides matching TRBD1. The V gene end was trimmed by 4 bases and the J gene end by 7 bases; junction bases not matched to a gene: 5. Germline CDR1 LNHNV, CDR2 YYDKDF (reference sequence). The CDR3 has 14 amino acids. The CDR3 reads CATSTRTGEQPQHF. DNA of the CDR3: TGTGCCACCAGCACCCGGACAGGGGAACAGCCCCAGCATTTT.